These 6 T cell receptor beta chains share one sample of origin, sequenced in a study of control samples from healthy donors and cancer patients. Libraries were prepared by immunoSEQ multiplex PCR; TCRdb keeps only in-frame clonotypes and omits some of them. This table has around 130,000 clones, 70% to 90% appearing once. The specimen sequenced was blood. These receptors all come from a man between 45 and 60 years old in good health.

The rearrangement links TRBV9 to TRBJ2-3; 7 bases align to TRBD2. This CDR3 is 15 amino acids long. The V gene end was trimmed by 2 bases and the J gene end by 4 bases; junction bases not matched to a gene: 7. The V gene's germline CDR1 is SGDLS and CDR2 YYNGEE. In nucleotides, the CDR3 is TGTGCCAGCAGCGTCGGGGGGAGGGTTTCAGATACGCAGTATTTT. Translated, it gives CASSVGGRVSDTQYF.

There are a few counts of this clone. V is TRBV21-1 and J is TRBJ2-3. TRBV21-1 has pseudogene status. The CDR3 length is 16 residues. The CDR3 protein is CASSKGTPAGRDTQYF. The CDR3 coding sequence is TGTGCCAGCAGCAAAGGGACGCCGGCCGGTAGAGATACGCAGTATTTT.

Comments on this clone: At the DNA level, this CDR3 is encoded by other sequences in the same sample as well. The genes are TRBV7-2 and TRBJ2-1; D may be TRBD1 or TRBD2 (5 bases each). The V gene lost 5 bases and the J gene lost 5 bases, with 13 bases spanning the gap. The CDR3 contains 14 residues. Germline V lookup: CDR1 SGHTA, CDR2 FQGNSA. CDR3 sequence: CASSPGPGDNEQFF. CDR3 coding DNA: TGTGCCAGCAGCCCGGGACCTGGGGACAATGAGCAGTTCTTC.

V and J are TRBV6-1 and TRBJ1-2; D is uncertain. With 2 bases removed from V and 4 bases from J, the gap between germline ends came to 11 bases. Germline V lookup: CDR1 MNHNS, CDR2 SASEGT. The CDR3 is made up of 14 amino acids. The CDR3 DNA is TGTGCCAGCAGTGAAATCGGGCACGTCTATGGCTACACCTTC. It yields the protein CASSEIGHVYGYTF.

This clone was observed a single time. J is TRBJ1-5 and V is TRBV6-2 or TRBV6-3; 7 bases map to TRBD1. There are 16 residues in the CDR3. Germline CDR1 MNHEY, CDR2 SVGEGT. V was clipped by 5 bases and J by 1 base; unmatched bases: 8. CDR3 in DNA: TGTGCCAGCAGTCCCCTACCGACAGGGAGCAATCAGCCCCAGCATTTT. Translated, it gives CASSPLPTGSNQPQHF.

The V and J genes are TRBV7-2 and TRBJ2-7; D possibly corresponds to TRBD2 (5 bases). The CDR3 sequence is 14 residues long. The V gene lost 5 bases and the J gene lost 3 bases, with 14 bases spanning the gap. CDR1 SGHTA and CDR2 FQGNSA come from the germline V gene. CDR3 sequence: CASSEPGSHYEQYF. CDR3 DNA: TGTGCCAGCAGCGAACCGGGATCCCACTACGAGCAGTACTTC.